These 22 T cell receptor beta chains share one sample of origin, sequenced in a study of pediatric ulcerative colitis. Produced via immunoSEQ multiplex PCR; TCRdb's table is partial and in-frame only. The table records approximately 32,000 clones, around 80% of them present only once. The specimen was blood. These TCRs come from a boy aged 5-17 years with severe ulcerative colitis.

The chain links TRBV2 to TRBJ2-2; D not resolved. The ends were cut back, 3 bases at V and 4 bases at J, with 15 bases in the middle. The CDR3 extends over 16 amino acids. CDR1 SNHLY and CDR2 FYNNEI come from the germline V gene. This chain's CDR3 is CASSDRHIKGTGELFF. The DNA for the CDR3 is TGTGCCAGCAGTGATAGGCACATTAAGGGCACCGGGGAGCTGTTTTTT.

The V and J genes are TRBV2 and TRBJ1-5, with D hard to call. Germline V gene lookup returns CDR1 SNHLY and CDR2 FYNNEI. Trimming pared 6 bases from V and 2 bases from J, leaving 11 bases between. The CDR3 sequence is 14 residues long. CDR3 protein: CASRGSSGNQPQHF. DNA of the CDR3: TGTGCCAGCAGGGGGAGTTCGGGCAATCAGCCCCAGCATTTT.

The V call is TRBV5-6, the J call TRBJ1-2; D is unresolved. CDR1 SGHDT and CDR2 YYEEEE come from the germline V gene. V was pared by 4 bases and J by 1 base, with 5 bases between. The CDR3 loop spans 12 amino acids. The CDR3 nucleotides are TGTGCCAGCAGCAAGGGTAACTATGGCTACACCTTC. This sequence encodes CASSKGNYGYTF.

The chain joins TRBV6-6 to TRBJ1-3; D gene unclear. The CDR3 has 13 residues. V gave up 8 bases and J gave up 0 bases, with 8 bases separating them. Germline V lookup: CDR1 MNHNY, CDR2 SVGAGI (reference sequence). The CDR3 here is CASQERSGNTIYF. DNA for the CDR3: TGTGCCAGCCAGGAGCGCTCTGGAAACACCATATATTTT.

The chain links TRBV4-1 to TRBJ2-3; tentatively, D is TRBD1 or TRBD2 (5 bases each). Germline loops: CDR1 MGHRA, CDR2 YSYEKL. Trimming cost V 8 bases and J 0 bases, with 9 bases left between them. The length of the CDR3 is 13 residues. The CDR3, as DNA: TGCGCCAGCCGAGGGGCTAGCACAGATACGCAGTATTTT. Translation gives CASRGASTDTQYF.

The chain couples TRBV6-5 to TRBJ2-7; 9 positions match TRBD1. Germline V gives CDR1 MNHEY, CDR2 SVGAGI. With 8 bases clipped from V and 10 bases from J, the junction kept 12 bases outside the gene matches. This CDR3 region has 13 residues. The CDR3 sequence: CASFKGTGSFQYF. In nucleotides, the CDR3 is TGTGCCAGCTTTAAGGGGACAGGGTCGTTCCAGTACTTC.

The chain joins TRBV4-3 to TRBJ2-3, with 9 bases matching TRBD2. With 1 base clipped from V and 4 bases from J, the junction kept 0 bases outside the gene matches. The germline gives CDR1 LGHNA, CDR2 YSLEER. The CDR3 totals 14 residues. For the CDR3, the DNA is TGCGCCAGCAGCCAAGGACTAGCGGCAGATACGCAGTATTTT. This codes for CASSQGLAADTQYF.

The J gene is TRBJ2-7, the V gene TRBV5-4; 11 nucleotides align to TRBD2. The germline V gene has CDR1 SGHNT and CDR2 YYREEE (reference sequence). Trimming at V came to 2 bases and at J to 2 bases, leaving 3 bases not matched to a gene. The CDR3 is 15 amino acids. The CDR3 spells CASSFGTSGAYEQYF. For the CDR3, the DNA is TGTGCCAGCAGCTTTGGGACTAGCGGAGCCTACGAGCAGTACTTC.

This clone came up once. The genes are TRBV10-2 and TRBJ2-3; 9 bases are a match to TRBD2. The germline V gene has CDR1 WSHSY and CDR2 SAAADI. The CDR3 sequence is 15 residues long. After removal of 6 bases from V and 6 bases from J, the junction contained 10 bases not matched to a gene. Written as DNA, the CDR3 is TGCGCCAGCAGGCCGCCGGGACTAGCAGCGGATACGCAGTATTTT. Its protein product is CASRPPGLAADTQYF.

The chain uses TRBV6-5 and TRBJ2-1; maybe TRBD2 (6 bases). Trimming removed 7 bases from V and 0 bases from J, with 13 bases in between. Germline assignment: CDR1 MNHEY and CDR2 SVGAGI. The CDR3 loop spans 15 amino acids. CDR3 protein: CASTRDFYSYNEQFF. CDR3 DNA sequence: TGTGCCAGCACCCGGGACTTCTACTCCTACAATGAGCAGTTCTTC.

This clone was picked up a small number of times. The chain has TRBV11-2 and TRBJ1-6; maybe TRBD1 (6 bases). The V end was cut by 6 bases, the J end by 4 bases, with 16 bases between. This CDR3 region has 16 residues. CDR1 SGHAT and CDR2 FQNNGV come from the germline V gene. The CDR3 DNA is TGTGCCAGCAGTGTAGCCGGGACACCGTATAATTCACCCCTCCACTTT. Amino acid sequence: CASSVAGTPYNSPLHF.

The CDR3 DNA reads TGTGCCAGCACGGGGTCCTCGAGGGAGCAGTACTTC. It yields the protein CASTGSSREQYF. V is TRBV27 and J is TRBJ2-7; D is possibly TRBD2 (5 bases). The CDR3 runs 12 residues. The V gene lost 7 bases and the J gene lost 7 bases, with 14 bases spanning the gap. Germline CDR1 reads MNHEY; CDR2 reads SMNVEV (reference sequence).

The rearrangement joins TRBV7-9 to TRBJ2-3; possibly TRBD2 for D (6 bases). The CDR3 spans 15 residues. Trimming stripped 1 base from V and 2 bases from J, with 10 bases between. Germline lookup yields CDR1 SEHNR and CDR2 FQNEAQ (reference sequence). In nucleotides, the CDR3 is TGTGCCAGCAGCTTAGGAACGGGGGACACAGATACGCAGTATTTT. Amino acids: CASSLGTGDTDTQYF.

The chain is built from TRBV7-2 and TRBJ2-7, with TRBD1 matching 10 bases. Germline trimming cut 5 bases from V and 4 bases from J; bases unmatched to any gene: 5. Germline V lookup: CDR1 SGHTA, CDR2 FQGNSA. The CDR3 runs to 14 residues. The CDR3 is CASSMGQGLYEQYF. The CDR3 coding sequence is TGTGCCAGCAGCATGGGACAGGGGCTTTACGAGCAGTACTTC.

The V and J genes are TRBV27 and TRBJ2-1, with D perhaps TRBD2 (5 bases). Trimming took 5 bases from V and 7 from J, leaving 12 bases between them. This CDR3 has 13 amino acids. Germline CDR1 reads MNHEY; CDR2 reads SMNVEV (reference sequence). Here the CDR3 reads CASSLGLSNEQFF. The CDR3 DNA sequence: TGTGCCAGCAGTCTCGGACTTTCTAATGAGCAGTTCTTC.

The J gene is TRBJ1-3, the V gene TRBV11-2; D call uncertain. Germline V lookup: CDR1 SGHAT, CDR2 FQNNGV. Trimming removed 0 bases from V and 8 bases from J, with 5 bases in between. This CDR3 comprises 12 residues. CDR3 sequence: CASSLETDTIYF. Written as DNA, the CDR3 is TGTGCCAGCAGCTTAGAAACGGACACCATATATTTT. The whole variable domain, remainder taken from reference TRBV11-2 and TRBJ1-3, is EAGVAQSPRYKIIEKRQSVAFWCNPISGHATLYWYQQILGQGPKLLIQFQNNGVVDDSQLPKDRFSAERLKGVDSTLKIQPAKLEDSAVYLCASSLETDTIYFGEGSWLTVV.

This chain uses TRBV9 with TRBJ2-3; TRBD1 is a possible D gene (5 bases). The CDR3 loop spans 16 amino acids. V shed 3 bases and J shed 0 bases, with 14 bases lying between them. Looked up from germline, CDR1 is SGDLS and CDR2 is YYNGEE. The CDR3 region is CASSAHRSVSTDTQYF. The CDR3 DNA reads as TGTGCCAGCAGCGCCCACAGGTCGGTGAGCACAGATACGCAGTATTTT. The full variable domain, in which reference TRBV9 and TRBJ2-3 provide the parts outside the CDR3, is DSGVTQTPKHLITATGQRVTLRCSPRSGDLSVYWYQQSLDQGLQFLIQYYNGEERAKGNILERFSAQQFPDLHSELNLSSLELGDSALYFCASSAHRSVSTDTQYFGPGTRLTVL.

This rearrangement joins TRBV5-6 to TRBJ1-2, with 10 bases lining up with TRBD1. CDR1 and CDR2 (germline): SGHDT, YYEEEE. This CDR3 has 16 residues. V gave up 4 bases and J gave up 7 bases; unmatched junction bases: 13. This chain's CDR3 is CASSPGQGMISGGYTF. In DNA form, the CDR3 reads TGTGCCAGCAGCCCGGGACAGGGGATGATTAGTGGTGGCTACACCTTC.

This clone came up once. A read error may produce the germline difference seen at one junction end. V gene TRBV2 combines with J gene TRBJ1-2; D is ambiguous. The germline V gene has CDR1 SNHLY and CDR2 FYNNEI. The CDR3 extends over 11 amino acids. CDR3 in DNA: TGTGCCAGCACTTACAACTCTGGCTACACCTTC. Its protein is CASTYNSGYTF.

This chain uses TRBV9 with TRBJ2-3, with TRBD2 identical over 7 bases. Germline V gene sequence: CDR1 SGDLS, CDR2 YYNGEE. The CDR3 has 14 residues. Losses at the gene ends were 3 bases for V and 5 bases for J; bases not matched to a gene: 6. The CDR3 region is CASSGRGEVDTQYF. As DNA, the CDR3 is TGTGCCAGCAGCGGCCGGGGGGAGGTAGATACGCAGTATTTT.

V gene TRBV11-3 combines with J gene TRBJ1-4; maybe TRBD1 (6 bases). Looked up from germline, CDR1 is SGHNT and CDR2 is YENEEA. The ends were cut back, 3 bases at V and 2 bases at J, with 22 bases in the middle. The CDR3 spans 19 residues. The CDR3 is CASSFEITVRRGTNEKLFF. CDR3 DNA: TGTGCCAGCAGCTTTGAAATCACGGTACGTAGGGGGACTAATGAAAAACTGTTTTTT.

The V call is TRBV28, the J call TRBJ2-1; 7 nucleotides match TRBD1. J lost 7 bases, V lost 7 bases, and 13 bases had no gene match. This CDR3 has 15 amino acids. CDR1 is MDHEN, CDR2 SYDVKM, per germline. The CDR3 nucleotides are TGTGCCAGCACCCCCCTTCTTTCGACAGGGAATGAGCAGTTCTTC. Translating it yields CASTPLLSTGNEQFF.